These T cell receptor beta chains were read from a single sample in a study of regulatory T cells in long-lasting Graves disease. TCRdb re-derived calls from the multiplex PCR reads in MiXCR, one entry per CDR3 protein. Here the sample spans 600,000 to 800,000 distinct CDR3 sequences, around 30% being singletons. The sample consisted of peripheral blood mononuclear cells (PBMCs), taken when the disease was refractory, from a patient treated with antithyroid drugs. The receptor set was obtained from a female donor with Graves disease. Each CDR3 is given with its conserved first and last residue. D genes are given only for firm matches. Some rows have no size entry. The others give once, few or many, or a class for an expanded clone.

size	V	J	D	CDR3	DNA
many	TRBV28	TRBJ1-1	NA	CASSSPGGNTEAFF	TGTGCCAGCAGTTCGCCCGGGGGGAACACTGAAGCTTTCTTT
few	TRBV6-1	TRBJ2-1	TRBD2	CASSRGLAGGLGEQFF	TGTGCCAGCAGTCGTGGACTAGCGGGGGGCTTAGGTGAGCAGTTCTTC
NA	TRBV20-1	TRBJ2-7	NA	CSAKRTGEQYF	TGCAGTGCTAAGCGGACGGGCGAGCAGTACTTC
few	TRBV29-1	TRBJ2-6	NA	CSVEDRRGLNGANVLTF	TGCAGCGTTGAAGATCGGCGGGGACTTAATGGGGCCAACGTCCTGACTTTC
few	TRBV20-1	TRBJ2-7	TRBD1	CSATRQGAYEQYF	TGCAGTGCTACACGACAGGGGGCCTACGAGCAGTACTTC
NA	TRBV7-9	TRBJ1-2	NA	CASSSGTTVQEYGYTF	TGTGCCAGCAGTTCCGGGACAACAGTCCAGGAATATGGCTACACCTTC
many	TRBV2	TRBJ1-5	TRBD1	CASRRDSSNQPQHF	TGTGCCAGCAGAAGGGACAGTAGCAATCAGCCCCAGCATTTT
NA	TRBV10-2	TRBJ1-1	NA	CASSEASPAGTEAFF	TGCGCCAGCAGTGAGGCAAGTCCCGCGGGGACTGAAGCTTTCTTT
few	TRBV5-1	TRBJ1-1	NA	CASSSGVGEGMNTEAFF	TGCGCCAGCAGTAGCGGGGTGGGGGAGGGAATGAACACTGAAGCTTTCTTT
NA	TRBV29-1	TRBJ1-1	NA	CSVDFRLGRPEAFF	TGCAGCGTTGATTTTCGTTTGGGCAGGCCTGAAGCTTTCTTT
many	TRBV28	TRBJ1-1	NA	CASLREGHYMNTEAFF	TGTGCCAGCCTCCGTGAGGGACACTATATGAACACTGAAGCTTTCTTT
few	TRBV6-1	TRBJ2-7	NA	CASSEAGSSYEQYF	TGTGCCAGCAGTGAGGCCGGGAGCTCCTACGAGCAGTACTTC
few	TRBV7-9	TRBJ2-4	TRBD1	CASSLGTGDAKNIQYF	TGTGCCAGCAGCTTAGGGACAGGGGACGCCAAAAACATTCAGTACTTC
few	TRBV20-1	TRBJ2-5	NA	CSATGLFEQETQYF	TGCAGTGCTACCGGACTATTTGAACAAGAGACCCAGTACTTC
many	TRBV20-1	TRBJ2-5	TRBD1	CSARDRNRGEETQYF	TGCAGTGCTAGAGATCGGAACAGGGGAGAGGAGACCCAGTACTTC
NA	TRBV19	TRBJ1-6	TRBD1	CASRRTGANSPLHF	TGTGCCAGTAGAAGGACAGGGGCTAATTCACCCCTCCACTTT
NA	TRBV18	TRBJ1-5	NA	CASSPQAQGNQPQHF	TGTGCCAGCTCACCACAGGCACAGGGCAATCAGCCCCAGCATTTT
NA	TRBV6-2/TRBV6-3	TRBJ2-7	TRBD2	CASSQASGSGDEQYF	TGTGCCAGCAGCCAAGCAAGCGGGAGCGGCGACGAGCAGTACTTC
NA	TRBV6-1	TRBJ2-6	NA	CASSRPPKSSGANVLTF	TGTGCCAGCAGTCGACCCCCGAAGAGCTCTGGGGCCAACGTCCTGACTTTC
NA	TRBV6-1	TRBJ2-2	TRBD1	CASSATGTGANTGELFF	TGTGCCAGCAGTGCTACCGGGACAGGGGCGAACACCGGGGAGCTGTTTTTT
few	TRBV27	TRBJ2-2	TRBD1	CASSYRGLNTGELFF	TGTGCCAGCAGTTACAGGGGGTTGAACACCGGGGAGCTGTTTTTT
many	TRBV2	TRBJ2-5	TRBD2	CASRRASGTQETQYF	TGTGCCAGCAGACGGGCTAGCGGGACTCAAGAGACCCAGTACTTC
few	TRBV19	TRBJ1-4	TRBD1	CASSIDREEKLFF	TGTGCCAGTAGTATCGACAGGGAGGAAAAACTGTTTTTT
NA	TRBV20-1	TRBJ1-2	NA	CSATPRQGYGYTF	TGCAGTGCGACCCCCCGGCAGGGGTATGGCTACACCTTC
NA	TRBV6-1	TRBJ1-1	NA	CASSEVSADTEAFF	TGTGCCAGCAGTGAAGTCTCGGCAGACACTGAAGCTTTCTTT
few	TRBV20-1	TRBJ2-5	TRBD2	CSARDLASGMMDF	TGCAGTGCTAGAGATCTCGCTAGCGGGATGATGGACTTC
many	TRBV5-1	TRBJ2-7	NA	CASSKGAGSYYEQYF	TGCGCCAGCAGCAAGGGAGCGGGTAGCTACTACGAGCAGTACTTC
NA	TRBV6-5	TRBJ1-4	NA	CASSYSTAPANEKLFF	TGTGCCAGCAGTTACTCGACAGCCCCGGCTAATGAAAAACTGTTTTTT
NA	TRBV28	TRBJ1-5	NA	CASSYSGRRGNQPQHF	TGTGCCAGCAGTTACTCAGGGAGACGGGGCAATCAGCCCCAGCATTTT
NA	TRBV19	TRBJ2-7	NA	CASSISGREQYF	TGTGCCAGTAGTATTTCCGGTCGCGAGCAGTACTTC
NA	TRBV20-1	TRBJ2-7	NA	CSARYGDAYEQYF	TGCAGTGCTAGGTACGGCGATGCCTACGAGCAGTACTTC
NA	TRBV5-1	TRBJ1-5	TRBD1	CASSLEGGAYQPQHF	TGCGCCAGCAGCTTGGAAGGGGGCGCATATCAGCCCCAGCATTTT
NA	TRBV9	TRBJ1-6	NA	CASSQRPEGNSPLHF	TGTGCCAGCAGCCAACGGCCCGAGGGAAATTCACCCCTCCACTTT
NA	TRBV11-3	TRBJ2-2	TRBD2	CASSSAGVDTGELFF	TGTGCCAGCAGCTCAGCGGGAGTGGACACCGGGGAGCTGTTTTTT
few	TRBV6-5	TRBJ1-1	NA	CASSSITVNTEAFF	TGTGCCAGCAGTTCCATTACGGTGAACACTGAAGCTTTCTTT
once	TRBV12-3/TRBV12-4	TRBJ1-1	NA	CASISLRGLNTEAFF	TGTGCCAGCATTTCACTGCGGGGCTTGAACACTGAAGCTTTCTTT
NA	TRBV6-2/TRBV6-3	TRBJ1-4	TRBD1	CASSSQGGSWVEKLFF	TGTGCCAGCAGTTCCCAAGGGGGCTCCTGGGTGGAAAAACTGTTTTTT
few	TRBV10-3	TRBJ2-1	TRBD2	CAIGPGLAGYNAQFF	TGTGCCATCGGTCCGGGACTAGCGGGGTACAATGCGCAGTTCTTC
few	TRBV29-1	TRBJ1-2	TRBD1	CSVGQGWGGGYGYTF	TGCAGCGTGGGACAGGGGTGGGGAGGTGGCTATGGCTACACCTTC
NA	TRBV27	TRBJ1-5	NA	CASSRRTGPDPQPQHF	TGTGCCAGCAGCCGACGGACTGGTCCAGATCCGCAGCCCCAGCATTTT
few	TRBV19	TRBJ1-2	TRBD1	CASSIVPGGDSNYGYTF	TGTGCCAGTAGTATAGTTCCAGGGGGCGATTCTAACTATGGCTACACCTTC
few	TRBV5-5	TRBJ2-5	TRBD2	CASSLEVAGGYQETQYF	TGTGCCAGCAGCTTGGAGGTAGCGGGGGGGTACCAAGAGACCCAGTACTTC
few	TRBV7-2	TRBJ2-1	TRBD2	CASSLATGGPNNEQFF	TGTGCCAGCAGCTTAGCTACGGGAGGGCCGAACAATGAGCAGTTCTTC
few	TRBV12-5	TRBJ1-1	TRBD1	CASGLVAGGSNTEAFF	TGTGCTAGTGGTTTGGTCGCAGGGGGCAGTAACACTGAAGCTTTCTTT
few	TRBV6-1	TRBJ2-7	NA	CASRDSYSYEQYF	TGTGCCAGCAGAGACAGTTACTCCTACGAGCAGTACTTC
few	TRBV12-3/TRBV12-4	TRBJ1-5	NA	CASSGQSGQPQHF	TGTGCCAGCAGCGGACAGAGCGGTCAGCCCCAGCATTTT
NA	TRBV4-1	TRBJ1-5	TRBD1	CASSQAEQGGDQPQHF	TGCGCCAGCAGCCAAGCAGAACAGGGGGGGGATCAGCCCCAGCATTTT
NA	TRBV30	TRBJ1-5	NA	CACTNSGNQPQHF	TGTGCCTGTACGAATTCGGGCAATCAGCCCCAGCATTTT
few	TRBV3-1	TRBJ2-7	NA	CASSPSGQTTYEQYF	TGTGCCAGCAGCCCAAGTGGACAGACAACCTACGAGCAGTACTTC
few	TRBV6-1	TRBJ1-2	NA	CASSPGVRYGYTF	TGTGCCAGCAGTCCCGGGGTTAGATATGGCTACACCTTC
NA	TRBV7-9	TRBJ2-4	NA	CASSLAVGAKNIQYF	TGTGCCAGCAGCTTAGCGGTTGGGGCCAAAAACATTCAGTACTTC
NA	TRBV12-3/TRBV12-4	TRBJ1-5	NA	CASSPGRGQPQHF	TGTGCCAGCAGTCCCGGCAGGGGCCAGCCCCAGCATTTT